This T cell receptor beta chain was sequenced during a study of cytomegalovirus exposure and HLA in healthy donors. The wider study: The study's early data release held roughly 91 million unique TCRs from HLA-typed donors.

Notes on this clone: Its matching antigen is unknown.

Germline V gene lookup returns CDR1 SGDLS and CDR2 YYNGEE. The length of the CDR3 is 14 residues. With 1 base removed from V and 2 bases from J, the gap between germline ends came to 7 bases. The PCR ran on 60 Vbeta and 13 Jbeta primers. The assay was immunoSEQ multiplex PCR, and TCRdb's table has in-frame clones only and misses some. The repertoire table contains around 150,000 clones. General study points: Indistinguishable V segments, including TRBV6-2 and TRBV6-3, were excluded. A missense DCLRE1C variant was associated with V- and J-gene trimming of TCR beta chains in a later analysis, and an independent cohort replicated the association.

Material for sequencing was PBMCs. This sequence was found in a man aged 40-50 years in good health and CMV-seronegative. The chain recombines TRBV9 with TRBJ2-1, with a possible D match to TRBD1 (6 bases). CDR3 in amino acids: CASSVQGPYNEQFF. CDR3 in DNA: TGTGCCAGCAGCGTACAGGGGCCCTACAATGAGCAGTTCTTC.